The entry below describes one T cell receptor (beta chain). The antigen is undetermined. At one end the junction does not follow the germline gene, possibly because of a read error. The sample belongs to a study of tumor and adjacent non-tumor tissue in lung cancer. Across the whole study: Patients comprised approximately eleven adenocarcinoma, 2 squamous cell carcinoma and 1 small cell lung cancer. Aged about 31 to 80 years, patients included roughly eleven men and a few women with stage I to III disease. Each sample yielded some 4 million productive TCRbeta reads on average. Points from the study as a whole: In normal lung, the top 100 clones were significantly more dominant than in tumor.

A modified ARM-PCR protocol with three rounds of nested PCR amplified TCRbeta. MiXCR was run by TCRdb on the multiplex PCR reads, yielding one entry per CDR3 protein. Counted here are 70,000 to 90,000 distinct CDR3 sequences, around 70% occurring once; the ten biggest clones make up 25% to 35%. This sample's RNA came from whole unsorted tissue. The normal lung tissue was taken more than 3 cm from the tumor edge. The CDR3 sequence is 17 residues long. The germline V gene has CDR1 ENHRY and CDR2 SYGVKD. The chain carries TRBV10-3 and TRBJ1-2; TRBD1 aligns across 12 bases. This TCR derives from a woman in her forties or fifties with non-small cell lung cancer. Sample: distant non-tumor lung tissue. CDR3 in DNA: TGTGACATCAATGATGCGGGACAGGGGGCGCTCCCCTATGGCTACACCTTC. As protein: CDINDAGQGALPYGYTF.